This entry is about one T cell receptor (beta chain). The antigen this receptor binds is unknown. No per-base quality is available; no much larger clone lies one base away. The record originates from a study of T cell responses to AZD1222 COVID-19 vaccine (dated by TCRdb to about 2021). At the level of the whole study: A total of 230 to 250 trial participants underwent TCR sequencing, of whom about 210 had received two doses of AZD1222 and approximately 26 had received two doses of the MenACWY control vaccine. Trial participants were enrolled into age subgroups of 18-55, 56-69 and 70-plus years, which contained 148, 28 and 57 TCR-sequenced participants, respectively.

The meaning of the sample's time point label: about 28 days (+/-7) after the second vaccine dose. AZD1222 recipients whose second dose came at about 4 weeks and those whose second dose came at about 12 weeks were combined into one group, since spike-specific TCR depth and breadth did not differ between the two schedules. The vaccinee samples were drawn from two UK trials, COV001 and COV002, one of which was a single-blind randomized controlled phase 2/3 trial testing AZD1222 (ChAdOx1 nCoV-19) in healthy adults. For TCRbeta chain sequencing, PBMC samples were collected from trial participants at day 0 and at day 28 after the second dose. The CDR3 regions of human TCRbeta chains were analyzed by immunosequencing. Turning to the authors' computational methods: TCRs in the repertoires were matched against a reference library of SARS-CoV-2-specific TCRs that had been generated with the MIRA antigen-specificity platform. Breadth was defined as the fraction of unique TCRs that were SARS-CoV-2-associated, and depth was defined as the fraction of total T cells that were SARS-CoV-2-associated. Using the MIRA data, each spike-specific TCR was mapped to the spike region that the TCR reacts to and placed in a CD4 or CD8 class. Log10-transformed breadth and depth values were compared by one-way ANOVA with Sidak's multiple comparisons tests. The immuneACCESS repertoire file appears here via TCRdb, limited to in-frame rearrangements. These files lack a portion of the clones; in checked studies, under half of the deficit traces to unresolved V genes, and the cause of the others is not known. That table gives V, J and clone size, and the DNA gave D and trimming. The sample yields roughly 160,000 clones; about 83% were counted once. The top ten clonotypes cover 0.85% to 1.1% of the sample.

Here is what the overall study found, with its caveats: Conclusions about previously exposed vaccinees were limited because only 6 or 7 AZD1222 recipients were SARS-CoV-2 seropositive at baseline. Because no samples from the day 14 peak response were available, repertoires could be characterized only after the peak T cell response. The whole spike protein was spanned by vaccine-associated CD4 TCRs, and dominant responses were seen in regions 160-218 and 743-854. Reportedly, almost half of the unique spike-specific TCRs recognized epitopes lying outside the regions that are mutated in the B.1.351 and B.1.1.7 variants. In the small 56-69-year group, the increase in depth fell short of significance, most likely because of low power. After two AZD1222 doses, both the breadth and the depth of spike-specific TCRs were significantly higher than at day 0 and than in MenACWY recipients. Most participants were white British and females outnumbered males, and the authors suggested that clonal diversity may have been underestimated.

This sequence was found in an adult who received the AZD1222 COVID-19 vaccine. Sequencing was performed on peripheral blood, taken 28 days after the second AZD1222 dose.

The DNA sequence reads TGCGCCAGCAGCCAAGAAGGGCAGGGGCAAGAGACCCAGTACTTC. Its translation reads: CASSQEGQGQETQYF. The V and J genes are TRBV4-1 and TRBJ2-5; a tentative D match to TRBD1 spans 6 bases. The CDR3 sequence holds 15 residues, the cysteine and phenylalanine included. Of all the DNA, just the CDR3 is kept, 45 bases in frame from base 1. The junction shows trimming of 0 bases on V and 2 bases on J, plus 10 bases between the germline ends. CDR1 MGHRA and CDR2 YSYEKL are derived from the germline V gene.